The present T cell receptor (beta chain) was sequenced within a study of vaccination and CD4 T cells after COVID-19. On this clonotype itself: Its antigen is not identified.

The V gene lost 0 bases and the J gene lost 3 bases, with 15 bases spanning the gap. The CDR3 sequence is 16 residues long. Per germline, CDR1 SGHNT and CDR2 YENEEA. Treatment meaning: roughly nine-day PBMC culture with coronavirus spike peptide pools or control peptides (ViraFEST assay). Peptide pools at approximately 10 ug/ml and IL-2 at approximately 10 IU/ml were added to cultures of under 2.5 million PBMCs per well. Study observations and caveats: Analysis of convalescent patients found that 304 of 307 vaccine-specific clones were spike mono-reactive.

The Oncomine TCR Beta short-read assay was applied to DNA of cultured CD4+ T cells. TCRdb passed the PCR reads through MiXCR, listing each CDR3 protein once. The sample consists of approximately 15,000 distinct CDR3 sequences, roughly 61% of them appearing once. The specimen sequenced was CD4+ T cells from blood, cultured in vitro. The V call is TRBV11-3, the J call TRBJ2-7; weak D call: TRBD2 (6 bases). This clonotype originated in a human donor who had recovered from COVID-19. The chain's CDR3 is CASSLEGGGTLYEQYF. In nucleotides, the CDR3 is TGTGCCAGCAGCTTAGAGGGTGGGGGGACCCTCTACGAGCAGTACTTC.